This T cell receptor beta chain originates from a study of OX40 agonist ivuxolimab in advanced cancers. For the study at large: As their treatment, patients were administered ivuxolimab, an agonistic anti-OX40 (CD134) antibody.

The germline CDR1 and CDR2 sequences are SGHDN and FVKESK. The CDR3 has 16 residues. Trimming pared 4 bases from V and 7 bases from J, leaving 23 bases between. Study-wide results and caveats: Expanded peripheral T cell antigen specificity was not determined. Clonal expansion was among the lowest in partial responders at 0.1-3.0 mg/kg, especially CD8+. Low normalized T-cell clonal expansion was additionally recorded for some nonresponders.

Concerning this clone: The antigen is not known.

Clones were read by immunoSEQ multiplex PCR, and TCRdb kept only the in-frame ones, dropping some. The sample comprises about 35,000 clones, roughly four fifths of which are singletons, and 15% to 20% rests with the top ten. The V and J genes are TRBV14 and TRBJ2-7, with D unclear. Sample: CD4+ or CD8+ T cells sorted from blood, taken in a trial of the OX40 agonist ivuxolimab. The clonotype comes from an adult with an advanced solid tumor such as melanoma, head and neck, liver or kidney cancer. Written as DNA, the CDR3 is TGTGCCAGCAGCCTTAGAAGTCCGCCATCCTACGTGGAGCAGTACTTC. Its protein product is CASSLRSPPSYVEQYF.